A selection of T cell receptor beta chains follows, all from one sample in a study of T cell responses to AZD1222 COVID-19 vaccine. The assay was immunoSEQ multiplex PCR, and TCRdb's table has in-frame clones only and misses some. Of 150,000 or so clones in the sample, about nine tenths were seen once. The sample in question was peripheral blood, obtained on day 0 of AZD1222 vaccination. All receptors derive from an adult in good health. CDR3s include the opening cysteine and the closing phenylalanine or tryptophan. Each record gives: clone size, V gene, D gene, J gene, CDR3 protein, CDR3 DNA. A D gene is named only where the DNA matches it firmly. Some rows mark clone size as missing; the rest say once, few, many or name a class of expanded clone.

clone_size: NA
v_call: TRBV5-5
d_call: NA
j_call: TRBJ2-7
cdr3_aa: CASTSRRQEVYEQYF
cdr3_nt: TGTGCCAGCACGTCAAGGAGACAGGAAGTCTACGAGCAGTACTTC

clone_size: NA
v_call: TRBV7-9
d_call: NA
j_call: TRBJ1-1
cdr3_aa: CASSPLGGWAEAFF
cdr3_nt: TGTGCCAGCAGCCCCCTCGGGGGCTGGGCTGAAGCTTTCTTT

clone_size: NA
v_call: TRBV5-5
d_call: TRBD1
j_call: TRBJ1-2
cdr3_aa: CASSYQGARGYTF
cdr3_nt: TGTGCCAGCAGCTATCAGGGGGCGAGGGGCTACACCTTC

clone_size: NA
v_call: TRBV6-5
d_call: NA
j_call: TRBJ2-5
cdr3_aa: CASKLLGGGETQYF
cdr3_nt: TGTGCCAGCAAATTACTAGGGGGGGGAGAGACCCAGTACTTC

clone_size: NA
v_call: TRBV5-8
d_call: TRBD1
j_call: TRBJ1-2
cdr3_aa: CASSSGQLNYGYTF
cdr3_nt: TGTGCCAGCAGCTCGGGACAGCTCAACTATGGCTACACCTTC

clone_size: few
v_call: TRBV7-8
d_call: TRBD1
j_call: TRBJ2-7
cdr3_aa: CASSPRTGGRLSAWEQYF
cdr3_nt: TGTGCCAGCAGCCCTAGGACAGGGGGCAGATTAAGTGCATGGGAGCAGTACTTC

clone_size: NA
v_call: TRBV5-6
d_call: NA
j_call: TRBJ2-2
cdr3_aa: CASEGQLGELFF
cdr3_nt: TGTGCCAGCGAAGGACAGCTCGGGGAGCTGTTTTTT

clone_size: NA
v_call: TRBV27
d_call: NA
j_call: TRBJ1-2
cdr3_aa: CASSLQGYGYTF
cdr3_nt: TGTGCCAGCAGTTTACAGGGTTATGGCTACACCTTC

clone_size: NA
v_call: TRBV7-3
d_call: NA
j_call: TRBJ2-3
cdr3_aa: CASSFSGGGSPDTQYF
cdr3_nt: TGTGCCAGCAGCTTTAGTGGAGGGGGCTCCCCAGATACGCAGTATTTT

clone_size: NA
v_call: TRBV27
d_call: TRBD1
j_call: TRBJ1-4
cdr3_aa: CASSSRQGLEKLFF
cdr3_nt: TGTGCCAGCAGTTCCAGACAGGGACTTGAAAAACTGTTTTTT

clone_size: NA
v_call: TRBV27
d_call: NA
j_call: TRBJ2-1
cdr3_aa: CASSLALGEQFF
cdr3_nt: TGTGCCAGCAGTTTAGCGCTGGGTGAGCAGTTCTTC

clone_size: NA
v_call: TRBV12-3/TRBV12-4
d_call: NA
j_call: TRBJ2-1
cdr3_aa: CASNFDGRSEQFF
cdr3_nt: TGTGCCAGCAACTTCGACGGCCGGTCTGAGCAGTTCTTC

clone_size: NA
v_call: TRBV3-1/TRBV3-2
d_call: NA
j_call: TRBJ2-7
cdr3_aa: CASSQDLWGTYEQYF
cdr3_nt: TGTGCCAGCAGCCAAGATTTGTGGGGGACCTACGAGCAGTACTTC